Each of the 9 T cell receptor beta chains below was sequenced from the same sample in a study of identical twins. TCRdb re-called the 5' RACE reads through MiXCR, storing one row per CDR3 protein. Of 15,000 to 20,000 distinct CDR3 sequences in the sample, roughly 70% were seen once. Material for sequencing was memory (CD45RO+) T cells sorted from blood. Receptors originate from a woman between 18 and 30 years old in good health. This table probably holds off-target reads from a library built for another chain.

CDR3 sequence: CASSSPLRIQYF. The CDR3 bases are TGTGCCAGCAGCTCCCCCCTAAGGATTCAGTACTTC. The chain combines TRBV7-2 with TRBJ2-4; D ambiguous. Germline V CDR1 and CDR2: SGHTA, FQGNSA. The CDR3 is made up of 12 amino acids. The V end was cut by 4 bases, the J end by 10 bases, with 11 bases between.

The chain couples TRBV12-3 or TRBV12-4 to TRBJ1-1; 7 bases agree with TRBD1. J lost 0 bases, V lost 4 bases, and 8 bases had no gene match. This CDR3 spans 16 amino acids. CDR3 DNA sequence: TGTGCCAGCAGTTCAGGACAGGAGGTTTTGAACACTGAAGCTTTCTTT. Translating it yields CASSSGQEVLNTEAFF.

J is TRBJ2-7 and V is TRBV7-8; D is uncertain. From germline, CDR1 is SGHVS and CDR2 FQNEAQ. The germline V and J ends were trimmed by 3 bases and 6 bases, with 6 bases remaining between them. The CDR3 has 11 residues. This CDR3 reads CASSFLGEQYF. The CDR3 coding sequence is TGTGCCAGCAGCTTCTTGGGCGAGCAGTACTTC.

The chain is built from TRBV2 and TRBJ1-1; possibly TRBD1 for D (5 bases). The length of the CDR3 is 16 residues. Germline V gene lookup returns CDR1 SNHLY and CDR2 FYNNEI. Trimming left V 8 bases short and J 7 bases short, with 26 bases between. CDR3 nucleotides: TGTGCCAGCTTTAGATCCCCCGGGGGTCTGGGTAGTGAAGCTTTCTTT. It yields the protein CASFRSPGGLGSEAFF.

This rearrangement joins TRBV2 to TRBJ2-3, with D perhaps TRBD1 or TRBD2 (5 bases each). This CDR3 has 13 amino acids. Trimming took off 9 bases at V and 0 bases at J, with 10 bases between the two ends. In germline, CDR1 is SNHLY, CDR2 FYNNEI. DNA of the CDR3: TGTGCCAGGGGACCGTTGAGCACAGATACGCAGTATTTT. Protein sequence: CARGPLSTDTQYF. Based on the CDR3 plus reference TRBV2 and TRBJ2-3, the full variable domain is EPEVTQTPSHQVTQMGQEVILRCVPISNHLYFYWYRQILGQKVEFLVSFYNNEISEKSEIFDDQFSVERPDGSNFTLKIRSTKLEDSAMYFCARGPLSTDTQYFGPGTRLTVL.

This chain connects TRBV7-2 to TRBJ1-4; 8 nucleotides agree with TRBD1. Per the germline V gene, CDR1 is SGHTA and CDR2 is FQGNSA. The CDR3 is made up of 14 amino acids. The V gene end was trimmed by 3 bases and the J gene end by 7 bases; junction bases not matched to a gene: 4. The CDR3 reads CASSFDRGGEKLFF. Here the CDR3 DNA reads TGTGCCAGCAGCTTCGACAGGGGCGGTGAAAAACTGTTTTTT.

This sequence joins TRBV20-1 and TRBJ2-3, with D perhaps matching TRBD1 (6 bases). Trimming took 5 bases from V and 2 from J, leaving 14 bases between them. This CDR3 region has 14 residues. CDR1 is DFQATT and CDR2 is SNEGSKA in the germline V gene (reference sequence). The CDR3 DNA reads as TGCAGTGCTGGAGTGACAGGTGTCACAGATACGCAGTATTTT. Encoded protein: CSAGVTGVTDTQYF.

The chain has TRBV2 and TRBJ2-1; 10 bases map to TRBD1. This CDR3 region has 15 residues. The V segment lost 4 bases and the J segment 5 bases; nucleotides outside the gene matches: 5. CDR1 is SNHLY and CDR2 is FYNNEI in the germline V gene. The CDR3 sequence: CASSADRGPHNEQFF. CDR3 DNA: TGTGCCAGCAGTGCCGACAGGGGGCCCCACAATGAGCAGTTCTTC.

V gene TRBV6-2 or TRBV6-3 combines with J gene TRBJ2-7; D gene unclear. Germline CDR1 MNHEY, CDR2 SVGEGT. The V gene lost 5 bases and the J gene lost 0 bases, with 8 bases spanning the gap. This CDR3 has 13 amino acids. The CDR3 region has the DNA TGTGCCAGCAGTGTTTTACACTCCTACGAGCAGTACTTC. It specifies CASSVLHSYEQYF.